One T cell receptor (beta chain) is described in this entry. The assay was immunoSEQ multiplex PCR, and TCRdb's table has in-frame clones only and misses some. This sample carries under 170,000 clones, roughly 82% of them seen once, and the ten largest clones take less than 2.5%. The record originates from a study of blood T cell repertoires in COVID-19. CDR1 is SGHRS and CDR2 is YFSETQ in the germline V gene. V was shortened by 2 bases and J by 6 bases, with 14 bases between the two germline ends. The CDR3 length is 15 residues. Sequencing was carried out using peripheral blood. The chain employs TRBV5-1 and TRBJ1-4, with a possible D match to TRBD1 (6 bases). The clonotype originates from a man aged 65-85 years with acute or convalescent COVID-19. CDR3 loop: CASSFREGVDEKLFF. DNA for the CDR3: TGCGCCAGCAGCTTCCGAGAGGGGGTGGATGAAAAACTGTTTTTT. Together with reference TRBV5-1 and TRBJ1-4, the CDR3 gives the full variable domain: KAGVTQTPRYLIKTRGQQVTLSCSPISGHRSVSWYQQTPGQGLQFLFEYFSETQRNKGNFPGRFSGRQFSNSRSEMNVSTLELGDSALYLCASSFREGVDEKLFFGSGTQLSVL.